The 21 T cell receptor beta chains given below trace back to one sample, sequenced in a study of blood T cell repertoires in COVID-19. Method: immunoSEQ multiplex PCR; TCRdb's copy keeps in-frame clones and lacks some. The data show around 150,000 clones, roughly four fifths seen once. Specimen: peripheral blood. These receptors originate from a human donor in a cohort sampled during active COVID-19.

With regard to this clone: The same CDR3 also results from other DNA sequences found in this sample. The chain couples TRBV18 to TRBJ1-5; 12 bases map to TRBD1. The length of the CDR3 is 14 residues. V gave up 5 bases and J gave up 6 bases; unmatched junction bases: 2. Germline loops: CDR1 KGHSH, CDR2 LQKENI. CDR3 residues: CASSGTGGSQPQHF. The CDR3, as DNA: TGTGCCAGCTCAGGGACAGGGGGCAGTCAGCCCCAGCATTTT.

J is TRBJ1-1 and V is TRBV18, with 11 bases lining up with TRBD1. The J segment lost 4 bases and the V segment lost 3 bases, leaving 4 bases of the junction unmatched. Germline CDR1 is KGHSH and CDR2 is LQKENI. The CDR3 is made up of 15 amino acids. The CDR3 protein is CASSPGTGGATEAFF. DNA for the CDR3: TGTGCCAGCTCACCCGGGACAGGGGGGGCCACTGAAGCTTTCTTT.

The chain is built from TRBV30 and TRBJ1-1; unclear D gene. From germline, CDR1 is GTSNPN and CDR2 SVGIG (reference sequence). The CDR3 covers 12 residues. V was trimmed by 4 bases and J by 4 bases, leaving 10 bases between them. The CDR3 bases are TGTGCCTGGATTCAATCGGGCACTGAAGCTTTCTTT. It yields the protein CAWIQSGTEAFF.

The rearrangement joins TRBV10-3 to TRBJ2-2; 12 bases map to TRBD2. The trim removed 4 bases at V and 4 bases at J, leaving 4 bases unmatched. Germline V CDR1 and CDR2: ENHRY, SYGVKD. This CDR3 has 16 residues. Here the CDR3 DNA reads TGTGCCATCAGTGGGCTAGCGGGAGGGCTCACCGGGGAGCTGTTTTTT. Its translation: CAISGLAGGLTGELFF.

This clone has a handful of counts. This chain uses TRBV7-9 with TRBJ2-7; possibly TRBD2 for D (6 bases). The germline V gene encodes CDR1 SEHNR and CDR2 FQNEAQ (reference sequence). The CDR3 extends over 14 amino acids. V was pared by 3 bases and J by 6 bases, with 15 bases between. The CDR3 is CASSFAGSRSEQYF. CDR3 DNA sequence: TGTGCCAGCAGCTTCGCGGGATCCCGATCCGAGCAGTACTTC.

The table lists this clone with a count of one. The CDR3 loop reads CASSPLETQYF. CDR3 DNA: TGTGCCAGCAGCCCTCTGGAGACCCAGTACTTC. The V and J genes are TRBV12-3 or TRBV12-4 and TRBJ2-5; D not resolved. V dropped 6 bases and J dropped 5 bases, with 7 bases sitting between them. The CDR3 length is 11 residues.

The chain has TRBV10-3 and TRBJ2-1; TRBD2 aligns across 8 bases. Germline CDR1 ENHRY, CDR2 SYGVKD. The trim removed 7 bases at V and 8 bases at J, leaving 7 bases unmatched. The CDR3 is 13 residues long. The DNA of the CDR3 is TGTGCCATCACCCCCGGGGGGGTCCATGAGCAGTTCTTC. Translated: CAITPGGVHEQFF.

The sample holds one count of this clone. The chain couples TRBV6-5 to TRBJ1-5; 12 bases agree with TRBD1. The CDR3 contains 15 residues. Germline lookup yields CDR1 MNHEY and CDR2 SVGAGI. Trimming at V came to 6 bases and at J to 6 bases, leaving 6 bases not matched to a gene. CDR3 nucleotides: TGTGCCAGCAGGGCCGGGACAGGGGGCTTTCAGCCCCAGCATTTT. Protein: CASRAGTGGFQPQHF.

This chain connects TRBV9 to TRBJ2-7; 10 bases line up with TRBD1. Trimming cost V 2 bases and J 5 bases; bases outside gene matches: 4. This CDR3 has 14 amino acids. Germline V gives CDR1 SGDLS, CDR2 YYNGEE. The CDR3 loop is CASSVRDRGHEQYF. For the CDR3, the DNA is TGTGCCAGCAGCGTCCGGGACAGGGGCCACGAGCAGTACTTC.

The chain has TRBV12-3 or TRBV12-4 and TRBJ2-2; a weak D match, TRBD1 (6 bases). The CDR3 is 13 residues long. The V end was cut by 10 bases, the J end by 5 bases, with 14 bases between. CDR3 DNA sequence: TGTGCCAATTCCGGGACACCAACCGGGGAGCTGTTTTTT. Its protein product is CANSGTPTGELFF.

This chain connects TRBV18 to TRBJ1-5; D is uncertain. This CDR3 spans 13 amino acids. The germline V gene encodes CDR1 KGHSH and CDR2 LQKENI. Trimming took 8 bases from V and 4 from J, leaving 12 bases between them. The CDR3 protein is CASAKGSNQPQHF. CDR3 coding DNA: TGTGCCAGCGCAAAAGGGAGTAATCAGCCCCAGCATTTT.

This clone was picked up one time. This rearrangement joins TRBV6-6 to TRBJ1-1; D is unresolved. The ends were cut back, 4 bases at V and 2 bases at J, with 8 bases in the middle. Germline V gives CDR1 MNHNY, CDR2 SVGAGI (reference sequence). The length of the CDR3 is 13 residues. CDR3 sequence: CASSFAGNTEAFF. The CDR3 nucleotides are TGTGCCAGCAGTTTCGCAGGAAACACTGAAGCTTTCTTT.

This rearrangement joins TRBV3-1 (or the pseudogene TRBV3-2) to TRBJ2-1, with 11 bases identical to TRBD2. The trim removed 2 bases at V and 9 bases at J, leaving 9 bases unmatched. CDR1 and CDR2 from the germline V gene are LGHDT and YNNKEL (reference sequence). The CDR3 runs 16 residues. Written as DNA, the CDR3 is TGTGCCAGCAGCCAACGTCCACTAGCGGGAGTGGGTGAGCAGTTCTTC. Residues: CASSQRPLAGVGEQFF.

This clone came up once. This chain links TRBV6-2 or TRBV6-3 with TRBJ2-5; unclear D gene. V was trimmed by 4 bases and J by 2 bases, leaving 5 bases between them. Germline-derived CDR1 and CDR2 are MNHEY and SVGEGT. This CDR3 is 12 amino acids long. The CDR3 loop is CASSSHQETQYF. The CDR3 DNA reads as TGTGCCAGCAGTTCCCATCAAGAGACCCAGTACTTC.

The chain links TRBV11-3 to TRBJ1-1; D remains ambiguous. In germline, CDR1 is SGHNT, CDR2 YENEEA. The CDR3 consists of 13 residues. V gave up 5 bases and J gave up 4 bases, with 11 bases separating them. The CDR3 spells CASSRLTGTEAFF. The CDR3 DNA reads TGTGCCAGCAGCCGCCTCACCGGCACTGAAGCTTTCTTT.

V is TRBV4-3 and J is TRBJ2-2; 8 bases are shared with TRBD2. Germline V gene data show CDR1 as LGHNA and CDR2 as YSLEER. The CDR3 sequence is 18 residues long. Germline trimming cut 1 base from V and 0 bases from J; bases unmatched to any gene: 7. The CDR3 here is CASSQGFSGMANTGELFF. CDR3 bases: TGCGCCAGCAGCCAAGGGTTTAGCGGGATGGCGAACACCGGGGAGCTGTTTTTT.

This chain uses TRBV7-9 with TRBJ1-5, with a weak D call TRBD1 (5 bases). The CDR3 is 14 amino acids. V lost 2 bases and J lost 4, with 9 bases in between. CDR1 SEHNR and CDR2 FQNEAQ come from the germline V gene (reference sequence). The CDR3: CASSLQGSNQPQHF. In DNA form, the CDR3 reads TGTGCCAGCAGCTTACAGGGTTCGAATCAGCCCCAGCATTTT.

The rearrangement uses TRBV19 and TRBJ1-4; the D gene is possibly TRBD1 (5 bases). The CDR3 contains 16 residues. Germline assignment: CDR1 LNHDA and CDR2 SQIVND (reference sequence). The V and J ends lost 5 bases and 2 bases respectively, with 15 bases between them. CDR3 nucleotides: TGTGCCAGTAGTGTTAGCATGGCAGGGACTAATGAAAAACTGTTTTTT. Protein product: CASSVSMAGTNEKLFF.

The chain uses TRBV6-5 and TRBJ1-2; 12 bases agree with TRBD1. V trimming: 6 bases; J trimming: 7 bases; junction bases outside the gene matches: 6. Germline CDR1 and CDR2: MNHEY and SVGAGI. The length of the CDR3 is 14 residues. The CDR3 is CASSRGQGAFGYTF. CDR3 DNA sequence: TGTGCCAGCAGCCGGGGACAGGGGGCTTTTGGCTACACCTTC.

The J gene is TRBJ2-3, the V gene TRBV6-6; D perhaps matches TRBD1 (6 bases). This CDR3 region has 14 residues. The germline gives CDR1 MNHNY, CDR2 SVGAGI (reference sequence). Trimming stripped 7 bases from V and 2 bases from J, with 13 bases between. The chain's CDR3 is CASTRGQLTDTQYF. Here the CDR3 DNA reads TGTGCCAGCACCAGAGGACAGCTCACAGATACGCAGTATTTT.

CDR3 bases: TGTGCCTGGAGTCACAGGGGGACTTATCGGGGGAATGAGCAGTTCTTC. Encoded protein: CAWSHRGTYRGNEQFF. The chain is built from TRBV30 and TRBJ2-1; 8 positions agree with TRBD1. After removal of 2 bases from V and 7 bases from J, the junction contained 13 bases not matched to a gene. From germline, CDR1 is GTSNPN and CDR2 SVGIG (reference sequence). This CDR3 contains 16 residues.